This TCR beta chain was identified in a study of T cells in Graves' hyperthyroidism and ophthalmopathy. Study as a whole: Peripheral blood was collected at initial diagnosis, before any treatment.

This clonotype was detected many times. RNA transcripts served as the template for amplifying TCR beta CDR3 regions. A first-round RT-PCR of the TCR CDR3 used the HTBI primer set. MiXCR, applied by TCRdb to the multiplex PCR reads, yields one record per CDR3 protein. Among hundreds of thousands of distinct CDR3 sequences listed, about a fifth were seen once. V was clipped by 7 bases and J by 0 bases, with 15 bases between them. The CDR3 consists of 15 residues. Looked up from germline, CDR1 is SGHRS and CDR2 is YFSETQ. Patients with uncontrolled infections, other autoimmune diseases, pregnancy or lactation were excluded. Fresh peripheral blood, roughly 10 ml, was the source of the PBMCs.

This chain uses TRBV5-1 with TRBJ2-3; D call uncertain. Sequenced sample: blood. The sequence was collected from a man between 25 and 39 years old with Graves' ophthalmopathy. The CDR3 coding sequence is TGCGCCAGCGCCAACCAACTGACTAGCACAGATACGCAGTATTTT. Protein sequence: CASANQLTSTDTQYF.